This passage covers 8 T cell receptor beta chains from one sample sequenced in a study of blood T cell repertoires in COVID-19. Sequenced by immunoSEQ multiplex PCR; TCRdb stores in-frame clones only, minus some. The data show tens of thousands of clones, about 85% seen once. The sequenced material came from peripheral blood. The receptors were sampled from an elderly man with acute or convalescent COVID-19.

V and J are TRBV10-1 and TRBJ1-2, with no clear D. V lost 10 bases and J lost 0, with 12 bases in between. This CDR3 is built from 13 residues. CDR1 and CDR2 from the germline V gene are WNHNN and SYGVQD (reference sequence). In DNA form, the CDR3 reads TGCGCCAACAACCAACCGACTAACTATGGCTACACCTTC. As protein: CANNQPTNYGYTF.

The gene calls are TRBV24-1 and TRBJ2-3, with D tentatively TRBD2 (5 bases). CDR3 length equals 14 residues. The V gene's germline CDR1 is KGHDR and CDR2 SFDVKD. Trimming took 5 bases from V and 2 from J, leaving 10 bases between them. The CDR3 DNA reads as TGTGCCACCAGTGGGGTGGGAGACACAGATACGCAGTATTTT. Translating it yields CATSGVGDTDTQYF.

This chain joins TRBV5-1 and TRBJ2-3; TRBD2 might be the D (6 bases). This CDR3 is 14 amino acids long. Trimming left V 1 base short and J 3 bases short, with 9 bases between. CDR1 and CDR2 from the germline V gene are SGHRS and YFSETQ. This CDR3 reads CASSLMRETDTQYF. In nucleotides, the CDR3 is TGCGCCAGCAGCTTGATGCGGGAAACAGATACGCAGTATTTT.

V gene TRBV6-2 or TRBV6-3 combines with J gene TRBJ1-5; unclear D gene. CDR1 and CDR2 from the germline V gene are MNHEY and SVGEGT. V gave up 2 bases and J gave up 7 bases, with 12 bases separating them. CDR3 length equals 14 residues. The CDR3 DNA follows: TGTGCCAGCAGTTACGATACAGCCGAGCAGCCCCAGCATTTT. It specifies CASSYDTAEQPQHF.

V usage is TRBV5-1 and J usage is TRBJ2-3, with D possibly TRBD2 on 5 matching bases. The CDR3 sequence is 14 residues long. The ends were cut back, 2 bases at V and 1 base at J, with 8 bases in the middle. Germline V CDR1 and CDR2: SGHRS, YFSETQ. The CDR3 nucleotides are TGCGCCAGCAGCTTAGCGGTGGGCACAGATACGCAGTATTTT. Translated: CASSLAVGTDTQYF.

The chain is built from TRBV27 and TRBJ2-7, with 8 nucleotides matching TRBD2. CDR1 is MNHEY and CDR2 is SMNVEV in the germline V gene (reference sequence). Trimming cost V 3 bases and J 6 bases; bases outside gene matches: 4. This CDR3 has 13 residues. This CDR3 is CASSFVAGSEQYF. For the CDR3, the DNA is TGTGCCAGCAGTTTCGTAGCGGGAAGCGAGCAGTACTTC.

This sequence joins TRBV30 and TRBJ2-1; 8 bases map to TRBD2. Germline V lookup: CDR1 GTSNPN, CDR2 SVGIG (reference sequence). CDR3 length: 16 amino acids. The trim removed 0 bases at V and 6 bases at J, leaving 10 bases unmatched. Here the CDR3 reads CAWSVRRLAGTNEQFF. CDR3 nucleotide sequence: TGTGCCTGGAGTGTACGGCGGCTAGCGGGTACCAATGAGCAGTTCTTC.

V gene TRBV24-1 combines with J gene TRBJ1-1, with D maybe TRBD1 (5 bases). V lost 4 bases to trimming and J lost 10 bases, with 15 bases between them. The CDR3 totals 13 residues. Germline CDR1 KGHDR, CDR2 SFDVKD. CDR3 loop: CATSDGGTLGAFF. CDR3 sequence (DNA): TGTGCCACCAGTGACGGGGGGACCCTGGGAGCTTTCTTT.